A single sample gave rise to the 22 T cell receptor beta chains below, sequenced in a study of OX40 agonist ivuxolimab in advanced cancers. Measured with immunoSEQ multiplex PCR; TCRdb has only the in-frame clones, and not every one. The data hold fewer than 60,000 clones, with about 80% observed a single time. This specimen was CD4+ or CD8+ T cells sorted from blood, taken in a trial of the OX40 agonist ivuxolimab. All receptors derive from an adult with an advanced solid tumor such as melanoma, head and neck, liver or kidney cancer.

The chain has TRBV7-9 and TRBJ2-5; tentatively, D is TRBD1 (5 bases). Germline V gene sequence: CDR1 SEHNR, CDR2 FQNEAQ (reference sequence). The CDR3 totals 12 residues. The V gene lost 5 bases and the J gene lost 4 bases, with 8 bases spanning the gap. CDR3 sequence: CASSPQGETQYF. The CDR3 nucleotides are TGTGCCAGCAGCCCCCAGGGAGAGACCCAGTACTTC.

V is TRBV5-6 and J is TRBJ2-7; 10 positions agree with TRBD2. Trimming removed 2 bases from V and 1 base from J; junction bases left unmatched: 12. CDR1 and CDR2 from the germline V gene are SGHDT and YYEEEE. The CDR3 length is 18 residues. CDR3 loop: CASSFFLPGTSASYEQYF. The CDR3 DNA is TGTGCCAGCAGCTTCTTCCTACCTGGGACTAGCGCTTCCTACGAGCAGTACTTC.

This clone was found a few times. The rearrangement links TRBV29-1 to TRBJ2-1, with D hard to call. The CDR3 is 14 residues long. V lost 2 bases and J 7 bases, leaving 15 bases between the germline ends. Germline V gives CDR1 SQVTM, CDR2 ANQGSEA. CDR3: CSVERLVVGNEQFF. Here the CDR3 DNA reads TGCAGCGTTGAACGGTTAGTTGTCGGAAATGAGCAGTTCTTC.

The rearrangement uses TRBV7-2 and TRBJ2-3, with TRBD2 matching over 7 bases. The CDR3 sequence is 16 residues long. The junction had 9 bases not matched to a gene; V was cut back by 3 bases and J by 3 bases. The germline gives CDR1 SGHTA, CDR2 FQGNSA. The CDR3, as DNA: TGTGCCAGCAGCTTTGGGACTATCCCTGGAACAGATACGCAGTATTTT. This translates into CASSFGTIPGTDTQYF.

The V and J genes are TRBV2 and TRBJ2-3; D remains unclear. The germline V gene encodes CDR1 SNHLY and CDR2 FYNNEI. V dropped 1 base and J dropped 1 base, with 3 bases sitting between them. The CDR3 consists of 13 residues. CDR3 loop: CASSEVRTDTQYF. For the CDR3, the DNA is TGTGCCAGCAGTGAAGTGCGCACAGATACGCAGTATTTT.

The CDR3 spells CASSYFTGITEAFF. The DNA for the CDR3 is TGTGCCAGCAGTTACTTTACGGGAATCACTGAAGCTTTCTTT. The chain joins TRBV6-5 to TRBJ1-1; D gene unclear. V shed 1 base and J shed 4 bases, with 10 bases lying between them. The V gene's germline CDR1 is MNHEY and CDR2 SVGAGI. The CDR3 runs 14 residues.

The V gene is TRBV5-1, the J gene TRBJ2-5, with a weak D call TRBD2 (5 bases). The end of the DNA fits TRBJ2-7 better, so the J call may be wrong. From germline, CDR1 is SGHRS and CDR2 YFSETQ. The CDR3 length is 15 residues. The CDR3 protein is CASSTGNGGSYEQYF. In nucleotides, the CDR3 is TGCGCCAGCAGCACCGGAAATGGAGGCTCCTACGAGCAGTACTTC.

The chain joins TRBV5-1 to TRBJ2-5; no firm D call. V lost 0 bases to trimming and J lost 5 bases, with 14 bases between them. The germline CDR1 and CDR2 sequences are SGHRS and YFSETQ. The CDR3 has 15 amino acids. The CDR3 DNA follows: TGCGCCAGCAGCTTGGGACAAATGAGGAAGGAGACCCAGTACTTC. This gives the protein CASSLGQMRKETQYF.

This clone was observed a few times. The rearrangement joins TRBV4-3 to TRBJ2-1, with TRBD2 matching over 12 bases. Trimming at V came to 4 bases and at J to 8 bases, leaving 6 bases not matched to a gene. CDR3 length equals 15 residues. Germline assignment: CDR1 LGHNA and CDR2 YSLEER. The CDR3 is CASSPQRLAGDEQFF. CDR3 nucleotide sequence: TGCGCCAGCAGCCCTCAACGACTAGCGGGAGATGAGCAGTTCTTC.

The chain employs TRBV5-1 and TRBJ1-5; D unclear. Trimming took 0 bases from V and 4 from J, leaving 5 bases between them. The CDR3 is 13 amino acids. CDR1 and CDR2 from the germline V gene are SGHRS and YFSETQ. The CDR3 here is CASSLDANQPQHF. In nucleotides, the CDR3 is TGCGCCAGCAGCTTGGATGCAAATCAGCCCCAGCATTTT.

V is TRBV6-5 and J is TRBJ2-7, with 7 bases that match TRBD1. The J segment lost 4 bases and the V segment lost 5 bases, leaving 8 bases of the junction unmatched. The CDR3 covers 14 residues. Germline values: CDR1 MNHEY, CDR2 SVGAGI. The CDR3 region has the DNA TGTGCCAGCAGTATATTTGGGACAGCTTACGAGCAGTACTTC. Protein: CASSIFGTAYEQYF.

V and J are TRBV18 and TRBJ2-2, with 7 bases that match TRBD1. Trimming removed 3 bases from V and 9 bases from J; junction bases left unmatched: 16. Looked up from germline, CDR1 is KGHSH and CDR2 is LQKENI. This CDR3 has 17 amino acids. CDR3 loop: CASSPRSGQTHPRELFF. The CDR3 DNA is TGTGCCAGCTCACCGAGGTCGGGACAGACTCACCCTAGGGAGCTGTTTTTT.

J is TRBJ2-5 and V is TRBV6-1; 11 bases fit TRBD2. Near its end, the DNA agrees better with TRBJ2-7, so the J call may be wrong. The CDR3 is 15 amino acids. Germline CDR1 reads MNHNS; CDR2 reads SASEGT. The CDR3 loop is CASSSGTSGSYEQYF. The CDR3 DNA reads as TGTGCCAGCTCGTCCGGGACTAGCGGTTCCTACGAGCAGTACTTC.

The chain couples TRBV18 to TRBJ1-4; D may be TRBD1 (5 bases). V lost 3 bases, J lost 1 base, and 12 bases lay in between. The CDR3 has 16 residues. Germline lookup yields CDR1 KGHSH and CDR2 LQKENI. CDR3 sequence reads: CASSPLRGGTNEKLFF. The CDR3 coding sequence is TGTGCCAGCTCACCTTTGAGGGGTGGAACTAATGAAAAACTGTTTTTT. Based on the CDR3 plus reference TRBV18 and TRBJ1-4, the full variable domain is NAGVMQNPRHLVRRRGQEARLRCSPMKGHSHVYWYRQLPEEGLKFMVYLQKENIIDESGMPKERFSAEFPKEGPSILRIQQVVRGDSAAYFCASSPLRGGTNEKLFFGSGTQLSVL.

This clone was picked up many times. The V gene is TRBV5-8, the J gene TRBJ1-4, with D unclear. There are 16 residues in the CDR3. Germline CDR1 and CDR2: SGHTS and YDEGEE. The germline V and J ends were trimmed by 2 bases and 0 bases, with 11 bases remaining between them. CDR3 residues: CASSLGMGATNEKLFF. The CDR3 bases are TGTGCCAGCAGCTTAGGAATGGGCGCAACTAATGAAAAACTGTTTTTT.

CDR3 sequence (DNA): TGTGCCAGCAACCCAGGGTCCCTGTACAATGAGCAGTTCTTC. This gives the protein CASNPGSLYNEQFF. The genes are TRBV14 and TRBJ2-1, with D perhaps matching TRBD1 (5 bases). CDR3 size: 14 residues. V was shortened by 7 bases and J by 4 bases, with 14 bases between the two germline ends. Germline V gives CDR1 SGHDN, CDR2 FVKESK.

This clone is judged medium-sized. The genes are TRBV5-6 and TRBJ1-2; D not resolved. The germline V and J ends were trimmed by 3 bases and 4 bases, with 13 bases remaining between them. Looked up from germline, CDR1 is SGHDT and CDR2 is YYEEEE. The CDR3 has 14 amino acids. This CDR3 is CASSSQEQLYGYTF. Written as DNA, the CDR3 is TGTGCCAGCAGCTCCCAGGAACAGCTCTATGGCTACACCTTC.

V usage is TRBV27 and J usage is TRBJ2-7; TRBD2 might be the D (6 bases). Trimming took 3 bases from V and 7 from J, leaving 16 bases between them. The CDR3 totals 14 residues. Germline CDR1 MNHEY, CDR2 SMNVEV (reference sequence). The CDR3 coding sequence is TGTGCCAGCAGTTTTTTCGGGAGAGTAGAAGAGCAGTACTTC. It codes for CASSFFGRVEEQYF.

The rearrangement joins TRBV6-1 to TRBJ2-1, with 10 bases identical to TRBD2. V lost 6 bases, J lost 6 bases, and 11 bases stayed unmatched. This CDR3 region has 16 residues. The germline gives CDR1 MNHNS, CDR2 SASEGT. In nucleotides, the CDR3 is TGTGCCAGCAGGGAAATGAGACTAGCGGGCTCCAATGAGCAGTTCTTC. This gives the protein CASREMRLAGSNEQFF.

Here the CDR3 DNA reads TGCGCCAGCAGCCATGGACAGGGGCGCCAAGTCAAGAACACTGAAGCTTTCTTT. It codes for CASSHGQGRQVKNTEAFF. The rearrangement joins TRBV4-1 to TRBJ1-1; 9 nucleotides agree with TRBD1. Looked up from germline, CDR1 is MGHRA and CDR2 is YSYEKL. This CDR3 is 18 amino acids long. V shed 3 bases and J 1 base; nucleotides not matched to a gene: 12.

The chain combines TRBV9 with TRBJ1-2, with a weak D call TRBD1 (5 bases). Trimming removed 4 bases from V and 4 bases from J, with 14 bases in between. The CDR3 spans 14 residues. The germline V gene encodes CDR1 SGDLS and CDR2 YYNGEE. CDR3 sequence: CASSQEGESYGYTF. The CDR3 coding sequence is TGTGCCAGCAGCCAAGAAGGGGAGTCCTATGGCTACACCTTC.

The CDR3 reads CASSLRLVGGEQYF. The CDR3 nucleotides read TGTGCCAGCAGTTTACGATTAGTGGGGGGTGAGCAGTACTTC. The chain has TRBV27 and TRBJ2-7; tentatively, D is TRBD2 (6 bases). The germline V gene encodes CDR1 MNHEY and CDR2 SMNVEV (reference sequence). The V end was cut by 2 bases, the J end by 7 bases, with 15 bases between. This CDR3 spans 14 amino acids.